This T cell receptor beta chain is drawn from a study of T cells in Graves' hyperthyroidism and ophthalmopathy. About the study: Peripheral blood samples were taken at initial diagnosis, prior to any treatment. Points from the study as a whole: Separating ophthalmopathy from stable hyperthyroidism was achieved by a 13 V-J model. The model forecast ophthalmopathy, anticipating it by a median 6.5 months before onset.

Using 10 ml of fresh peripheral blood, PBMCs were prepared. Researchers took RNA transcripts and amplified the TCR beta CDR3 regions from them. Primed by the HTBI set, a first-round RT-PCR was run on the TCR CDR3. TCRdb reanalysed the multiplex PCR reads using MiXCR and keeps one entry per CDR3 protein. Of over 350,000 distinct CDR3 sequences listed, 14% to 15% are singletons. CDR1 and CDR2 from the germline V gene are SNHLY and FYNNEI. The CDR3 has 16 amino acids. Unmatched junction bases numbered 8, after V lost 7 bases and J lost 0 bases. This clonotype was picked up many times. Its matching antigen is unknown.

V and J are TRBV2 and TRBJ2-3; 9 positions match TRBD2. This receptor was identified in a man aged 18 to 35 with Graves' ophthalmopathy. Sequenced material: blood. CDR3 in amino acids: CASIAGATTSTDTQYF. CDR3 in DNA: TGTGCCAGCATAGCGGGGGCGACGACTAGCACAGATACGCAGTATTTT.